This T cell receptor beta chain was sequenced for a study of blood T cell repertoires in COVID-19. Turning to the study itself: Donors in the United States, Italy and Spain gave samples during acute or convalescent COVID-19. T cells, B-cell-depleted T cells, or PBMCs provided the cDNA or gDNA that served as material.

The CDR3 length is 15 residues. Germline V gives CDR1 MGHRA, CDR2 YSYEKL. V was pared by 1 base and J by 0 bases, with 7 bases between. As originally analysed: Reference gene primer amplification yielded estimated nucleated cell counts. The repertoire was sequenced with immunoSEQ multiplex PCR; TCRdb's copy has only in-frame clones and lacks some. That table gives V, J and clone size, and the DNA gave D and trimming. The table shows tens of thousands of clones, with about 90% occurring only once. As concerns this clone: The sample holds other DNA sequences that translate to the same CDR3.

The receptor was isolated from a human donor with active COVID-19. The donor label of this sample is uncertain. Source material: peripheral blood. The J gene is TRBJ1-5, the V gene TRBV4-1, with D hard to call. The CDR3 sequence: CASSQGALSNQPQHF. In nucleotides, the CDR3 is TGCGCCAGCAGCCAAGGGGCCCTTAGCAATCAGCCCCAGCATTTT.